The sample holds many counts of the clone carrying this T cell receptor (beta chain). The V and J ends lost 4 bases and 8 bases, in that order; junction bases with no gene match: 11. The CDR3 spans 15 residues. CDR1 and CDR2 from the germline V gene are SGHRS and YFSETQ. The record originates from a study of identical twins. TCRdb re-called the 5' RACE reads with MiXCR, one entry per CDR3 protein. The sample yields approximately 670,000 distinct CDR3 sequences, approximately 6.1% seen once. The J gene is TRBJ2-1, the V gene TRBV5-1; 8 nucleotides line up with TRBD1. This TCR was recovered from a man aged 18-30 years in good health. The specimen sequenced was naive T cells sorted from blood. CDR3 in DNA: TGCGCCAGCAGCCTTAGACAGGGGCTCAGGGATGAGCAGTTCTTC. Translated, it gives CASSLRQGLRDEQFF.